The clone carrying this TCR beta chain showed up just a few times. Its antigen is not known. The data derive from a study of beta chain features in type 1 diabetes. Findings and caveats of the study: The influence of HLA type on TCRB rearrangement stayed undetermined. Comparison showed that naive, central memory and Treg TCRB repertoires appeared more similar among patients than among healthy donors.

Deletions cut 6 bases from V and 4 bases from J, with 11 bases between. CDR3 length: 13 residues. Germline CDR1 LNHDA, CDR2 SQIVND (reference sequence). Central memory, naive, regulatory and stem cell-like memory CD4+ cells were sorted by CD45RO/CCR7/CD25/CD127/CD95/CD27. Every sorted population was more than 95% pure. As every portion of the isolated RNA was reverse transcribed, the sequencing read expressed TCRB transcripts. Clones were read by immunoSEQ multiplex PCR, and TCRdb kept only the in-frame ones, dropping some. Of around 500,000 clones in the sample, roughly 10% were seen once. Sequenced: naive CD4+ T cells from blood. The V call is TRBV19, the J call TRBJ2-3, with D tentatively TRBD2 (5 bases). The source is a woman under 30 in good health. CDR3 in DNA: TGTGCCAGTAGATCTGAGGGATCAGATACGCAGTATTTT. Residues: CASRSEGSDTQYF.